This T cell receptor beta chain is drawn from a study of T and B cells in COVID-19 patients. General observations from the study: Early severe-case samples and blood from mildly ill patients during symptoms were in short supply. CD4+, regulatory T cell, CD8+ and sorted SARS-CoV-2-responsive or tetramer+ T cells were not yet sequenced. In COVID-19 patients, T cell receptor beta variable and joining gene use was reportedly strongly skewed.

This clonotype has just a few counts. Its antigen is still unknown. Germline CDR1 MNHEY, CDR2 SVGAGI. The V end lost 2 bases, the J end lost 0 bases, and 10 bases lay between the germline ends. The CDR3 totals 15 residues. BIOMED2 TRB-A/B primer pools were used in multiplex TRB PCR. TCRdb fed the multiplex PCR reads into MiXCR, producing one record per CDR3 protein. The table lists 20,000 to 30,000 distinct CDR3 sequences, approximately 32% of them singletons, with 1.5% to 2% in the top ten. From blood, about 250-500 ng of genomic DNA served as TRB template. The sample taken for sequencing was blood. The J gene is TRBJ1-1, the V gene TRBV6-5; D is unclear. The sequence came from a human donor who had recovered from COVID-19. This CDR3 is CASSYLQRMNTEAFF. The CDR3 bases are TGTGCCAGCAGTTACCTGCAGAGAATGAACACTGAAGCTTTCTTT.